A selection of T cell receptor beta chains follows, all from one sample in a study of CD8+CD57+ T cells in acquired aplastic anemia. TCRdb fed the reads into MiXCR, producing one record per CDR3 protein. The sample records some 410,000 distinct CDR3 sequences, about 70% being singletons. The material sequenced was sorted CD4+, CD8+, or CD8+CD57+ T cells (not recorded which) from PBMCs. Receptors originate from a human donor in good health, serving as a control. The CDR3 runs from the conserved cysteine through the conserved F or W. The order of the fields is J gene, V gene, D gene, clone size, CDR3 protein, CDR3 DNA. The D gene is left open where the match is weak. Clone sizes are given selectively: once, few, many, or a class where the clone is expanded.

TRBJ2-7 TRBV29-1 TRBD1 few CSVEILDRGLPSYEQYF TGCAGCGTTGAAATATTGGACAGGGGGCTCCCCTCCTACGAGCAGTACTTC
TRBJ1-6 TRBV19 - - CATRWAVSSYNSPLHF TGTGCCACCCGCTGGGCAGTAAGCTCCTATAATTCACCCCTCCACTTT
TRBJ1-6 TRBV10-1 TRBD1 - CASTPDRNSPLHF TGCGCCAGCACACCGGACAGGAATTCACCCCTCCACTTT
TRBJ2-5 TRBV7-9 - - CASSLEETRRGMGTQYF TGTGCCAGCAGCCTCGAGGAGACTCGCCGGGGCATGGGGACCCAGTACTTC
TRBJ2-3 TRBV12-5 - once CASSCGGDTQYF TGTGCCAGCAGTTGCGGTGGAGATACGCAGTATTTT
TRBJ2-7 TRBV20-1 - - CSAGQQGRYEQYF TGCAGTGCTGGACAGCAGGGGCGCTACGAGCAGTACTTC
TRBJ2-1 TRBV9 TRBD2 - CASSATGLGYNEQFF TGTGCCAGCAGCGCAACGGGACTAGGCTACAATGAGCAGTTCTTC
TRBJ2-5 TRBV6-1 TRBD1 - CASALGQGFETQYF TGTGCCAGCGCCTTGGGACAGGGTTTTGAGACCCAGTACTTC
TRBJ2-7 TRBV24-1 - - CATSGDGGAREQYF TGTGCCACCAGTGGGGACGGCGGGGCTCGTGAGCAGTACTTC
TRBJ1-6 TRBV6-1 - many CASSEGVSGNSPLHF TGTGCCAGCAGTGAAGGGGTTTCGGGAAATTCACCCCTCCACTTT